The TCR beta chain under discussion was sequenced for a study of cytomegalovirus exposure and HLA in healthy donors. Study-wide background: There were several hundred genotyped donors. Of these, 75% to 85% fell in the genetic ancestry cluster associated with self-reported Caucasian donors. Study-level results: In a later analysis, V- and J-gene trimming of beta chains associated with a DCLRE1C missense variant, replicated independently.

Turning to this clone: The antigen remains undetermined.

Trimming pared 5 bases from V and 6 bases from J, leaving 17 bases between. Germline lookup yields CDR1 MDHEN and CDR2 SYDVKM. The CDR3 runs to 16 residues. This PCR relied on a set of 60 Vbeta primers and 13 Jbeta primers. TCRdb's table, derived via immunoSEQ multiplex PCR, lists solely in-frame clones and lacks some. Altogether about 140,000 clones are present, around three fifths being singletons, with the ten largest covering approximately 1.7%. The specimen was PBMCs. The rearrangement joins TRBV28 to TRBJ1-6; D may be TRBD1 (6 bases). The receptor's source is a male donor in good health and CMV-seronegative. The CDR3 region has the DNA TGTGCCAGCAGTACTGACCTCCAGGGGCTTAATTCACCCCTCCACTTT. It codes for CASSTDLQGLNSPLHF.